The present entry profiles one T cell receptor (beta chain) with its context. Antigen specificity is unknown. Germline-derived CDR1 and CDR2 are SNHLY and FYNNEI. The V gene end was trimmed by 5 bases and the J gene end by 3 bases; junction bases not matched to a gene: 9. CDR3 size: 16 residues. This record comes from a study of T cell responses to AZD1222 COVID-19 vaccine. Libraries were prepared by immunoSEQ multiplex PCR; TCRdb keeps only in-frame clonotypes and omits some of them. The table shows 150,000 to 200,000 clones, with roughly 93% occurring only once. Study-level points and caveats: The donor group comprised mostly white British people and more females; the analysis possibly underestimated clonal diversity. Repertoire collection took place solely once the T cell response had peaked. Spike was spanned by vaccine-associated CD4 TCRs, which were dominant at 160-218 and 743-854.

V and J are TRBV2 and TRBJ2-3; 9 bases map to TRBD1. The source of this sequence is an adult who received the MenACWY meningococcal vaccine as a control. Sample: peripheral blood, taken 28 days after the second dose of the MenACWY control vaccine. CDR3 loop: CASSRYGQGMTDTQYF. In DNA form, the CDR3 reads TGTGCCAGCAGTCGATACGGACAGGGGATGACAGATACGCAGTATTTT.